These 7 T cell receptor beta chains came from one sample sequenced in a study of control samples from healthy donors and cancer patients (dated by TCRdb to the early 2020s). Library prep was done by the immunoSEQ multiplex PCR assay. TCRdb took over this immuneACCESS table, retaining in-frame rearrangements with V and J assigned. Such tables are incomplete; in checked studies, under half of the missing clones stem from an unresolved V gene, and the remainder is unexplained. For this sample there are some 110,000 clones; more than 75% appear just once. Approximately 2.2% of the sample lies in the top ten. The sequenced sample consisted of blood. The receptors shown here come from a woman between 65 and 79 years old in good health.

The rearrangement uses TRBV29-1 and TRBJ1-1, with D perhaps matching TRBD1 (5 bases). V lost 3 bases, J lost 4 bases, and 15 bases lay in between. The CDR3 extends over 14 amino acids. Germline lookup yields CDR1 SQVTM and CDR2 ANQGSEA. The CDR3 reads CSVDINQGSTEAFF. CDR3 DNA sequence: TGCAGCGTTGACATTAATCAGGGTAGCACTGAAGCTTTCTTT. The full variable domain, in which reference TRBV29-1 and TRBJ1-1 provide the parts outside the CDR3, is SAVISQKPSRDICQRGTSLTIQCQVDSQVTMMFWYRQQPGQSLTLIATANQGSEATYESGFVIDKFPISRPNLTFSTLTVSNMSPEDSSIYLCSVDINQGSTEAFFGQGTRLTVV.

The chain recombines TRBV10-3 with TRBJ2-5; 8 bases fit TRBD1. The CDR3 covers 14 residues. J gave up 5 bases and V 4 bases, and 6 bases lay outside the gene matches. CDR1 is ENHRY and CDR2 is SYGVKD in the germline V gene. CDR3 protein: CAISAARGQETQYF. In DNA, the CDR3 is TGTGCCATCAGTGCAGCCAGGGGGCAGGAGACCCAGTACTTC.

The V and J genes are TRBV4-2 and TRBJ1-5; the D gene is possibly TRBD1 (5 bases). Germline CDR1 and CDR2: LGHNA and YNFKEQ. The germline V and J ends were trimmed by 0 bases and 5 bases, with 14 bases remaining between them. This CDR3 contains 16 residues. The CDR3 DNA follows: TGTGCCAGCAGCCAAGATGGGGGGGAGGGAGATCAGCCCCAGCATTTT. Translation: CASSQDGGEGDQPQHF.

The chain is built from TRBV7-2 and TRBJ2-3; D unclear. Germline values: CDR1 SGHTA, CDR2 FQGNSA. Trimming took 7 bases from V and 5 from J, leaving 16 bases between them. The CDR3 is made up of 14 amino acids. The DNA for the CDR3 is TGTGCCAGCACATCCGGGTTAGGCTTAGATACGCAGTATTTT. It is translated as CASTSGLGLDTQYF.

This chain uses TRBV14 with TRBJ1-6, with 9 bases identical to TRBD1. V shed 1 base, J shed 14 bases, and the junction held 9 bases outside the gene matches. CDR1 is SGHDN and CDR2 is FVKESK in the germline V gene. The CDR3 is 15 amino acids. The CDR3 DNA sequence: TGTGCCAGCAGCCAAGTTGGGACAGGGCGTACATCCCTCCACTTT. Translated, it gives CASSQVGTGRTSLHF.

The chain is built from TRBV18 and TRBJ2-1, with 9 positions matching TRBD1. The V and J ends lost 2 bases and 0 bases, in that order; junction bases with no gene match: 8. Germline V gene data show CDR1 as KGHSH and CDR2 as LQKENI. The CDR3 runs 18 residues. CDR3 region: CASSPAGGTGSSYNEQFF. CDR3 coding DNA: TGTGCCAGCTCACCAGCGGGCGGGACAGGGTCCTCCTACAATGAGCAGTTCTTC.

The chain combines TRBV11-1 with TRBJ2-1; TRBD1 matches at 9 bases. The CDR3 has 12 amino acids. Germline V gives CDR1 SGHAT, CDR2 FQDESV (reference sequence). The trim removed 6 bases at V and 10 bases at J, leaving 4 bases unmatched. CDR3 nucleotide sequence: TGTGCCAGCAGTCGGACAGGGGTCGAGCAGTTCTTC. Amino acids: CASSRTGVEQFF.